This entry describes one T cell receptor (beta chain). The germline V gene has CDR1 SEHNR and CDR2 FQNEAQ (reference sequence). The CDR3 loop spans 17 amino acids. J gave up 7 bases and V 6 bases, and 19 bases lay outside the gene matches. Authors' methods: Using reference gene primer amplification, nucleated cell counts were estimated. Generated by immunoSEQ multiplex PCR, the TCRdb table keeps only in-frame clones and is missing some. The V and J calls and clone size were taken over from that table, and D and trimming were inferred from the DNA. The sample consists of about 98,000 clones, 82% of them appearing once. This specimen comes from a study of blood T cell repertoires in COVID-19. Background on the study: The United States, Italy and Spain were the sources of the acute and convalescent COVID-19 samples. T cells, B-cell-depleted T cells, or PBMCs provided the cDNA or gDNA that served as material.

The V and J genes are TRBV7-9 and TRBJ2-7, with TRBD2 matching over 9 bases. Input material: peripheral blood. The sequence was collected from a man older than 75 with acute or convalescent COVID-19. CDR3 amino acids: CASSPPFRLAVWREQYF. DNA for the CDR3: TGTGCCAGCAGTCCCCCATTTCGACTAGCGGTGTGGAGGGAGCAGTACTTC.